A selection of T cell receptor beta chains follows, all from one sample in a study of Graves' ophthalmopathy and Graves' hyperthyroidism. TCRdb fed the multiplex PCR reads into MiXCR, producing one record per CDR3 protein. The data show 200,000 to 250,000 distinct CDR3 sequences, about 46% seen once. Sequenced sample: peripheral blood. These receptors all come from an adult man with Graves' ophthalmopathy. Each CDR3 is given with its conserved first and last residue. A D gene is named only where the DNA matches it firmly. Clone sizes are given selectively: once, few, many, or a class where the clone is expanded.

D gene	V gene	clone size	J gene	CDR3 DNA	CDR3 protein
-	TRBV19	few	TRBJ1-1	TGTGCCAGTAGTCAAAATCCCTCTACTGAAGCTTTCTTT	CASSQNPSTEAFF
-	TRBV5-1	few	TRBJ2-2	TGCGCCAGCAGCTCCGAGGCTAGCTCGATCATGGGGGAGCTGTTTTTT	CASSSEASSIMGELFF
-	TRBV12-5	-	TRBJ2-7	TGTGCTAGTGCAACCGGGGCGGAGGCCTACGAGCAGTACTTC	CASATGAEAYEQYF
-	TRBV7-8	-	TRBJ2-2	TGTGCCAGCAGCTTAGACTCGGGCACCGGGGAGCTGTTTTTT	CASSLDSGTGELFF
-	TRBV7-9	few	TRBJ2-2	TGTGCCAGCAGCCTGGACGGGTACAGGACCGGGGAGCTGTTTTTT	CASSLDGYRTGELFF
-	TRBV20-1	-	TRBJ1-5	TGCAGTGCTAGAGTCGTGTATCAGGGACAAGAGAATCAGCCCCAGCATTTT	CSARVVYQGQENQPQHF
TRBD2	TRBV29-1	-	TRBJ2-7	TGCAGCGTCTCCGGACTAGCGGGAGCCGGTTACGAGCAGTACTTC	CSVSGLAGAGYEQYF
-	TRBV5-1	few	TRBJ2-7	TGCGCCAGCAGCTTGTCACAGGCCTACGAGCAGTACTTC	CASSLSQAYEQYF
TRBD1	TRBV9	few	TRBJ2-5	TGTGCCAGCAGCCTCAGGACAGGGGGCGGATGGGAGACCCAGTACTTC	CASSLRTGGGWETQYF
TRBD2	TRBV27	-	TRBJ2-7	TGTGCCAGCAGTAGGGCTAGCGGTGCCTACGAGCAGTACTTC	CASSRASGAYEQYF
-	TRBV12-3/TRBV12-4	few	TRBJ1-6	TGTGCCAGCAGTTTAGGAGGGACGGTCCGAGGAGCCCTCCACTTT	CASSLGGTVRGALHF
-	TRBV12-3/TRBV12-4	few	TRBJ1-5	TGTGCCAGCAGTCAGGGACCCTATCAGCCCCAGCATTTT	CASSQGPYQPQHF
-	TRBV5-8	few	TRBJ1-2	TGTGCCAGCAGCTTGATGGCTAACTATGGCTACACCTTC	CASSLMANYGYTF
TRBD1	TRBV20-1	-	TRBJ2-7	TGCAGTGCTACCGGGACAGGGCTCTACGAGCAGTACTTC	CSATGTGLYEQYF
TRBD2	TRBV10-3	-	TRBJ2-7	TGTGCCATCGGGAGGCGGGGGGGCTACGAGCAGTACTTC	CAIGRRGGYEQYF
TRBD2	TRBV7-2	-	TRBJ2-7	TGTGCCACCCTCCCTCGGGGCGGGAGGACCTACGAGCAGTACTTC	CATLPRGGRTYEQYF
TRBD1	TRBV12-3/TRBV12-4	-	TRBJ1-2	TGTGCCAGCAGTCCCCTTATGGGACAGGGAGACTATGGCTACACCTTC	CASSPLMGQGDYGYTF
TRBD1	TRBV7-2	many	TRBJ1-3	TGTGCCAGCAGCTCTCGACGGACAGGAGGAAACACCATATATTTT	CASSSRRTGGNTIYF
-	TRBV19	-	TRBJ1-6	TGTGCCAGTAGTATCAACCAGGGCGATTCACCCCTCCACTTT	CASSINQGDSPLHF
TRBD1	TRBV24-1	-	TRBJ2-5	TGTGCCACCAGTGATCGACAGGGGACTTGGGAGACCCAGTACTTC	CATSDRQGTWETQYF
-	TRBV10-3	few	TRBJ1-5	TGTGCCATCAAGGGAGGGGACAACAATCAGCCCCAGCATTTT	CAIKGGDNNQPQHF
-	TRBV19	-	TRBJ1-3	TGTGCCAGTACCCTGACCGCTGGAAACACCATATATTTT	CASTLTAGNTIYF
-	TRBV11-2	few	TRBJ1-2	TGTGCCAGCAGCTTAGGACAGGCTTTCAACTATGGCTACACCTTC	CASSLGQAFNYGYTF
-	TRBV29-1	many	TRBJ1-6	TGCAGCGTCACAGTTGGGAACTCACCCCTCCACTTT	CSVTVGNSPLHF
-	TRBV29-1	-	TRBJ2-1	TGCAGCGTTGAAGGAAAGGTGTACAATGAGCAGTTCTTC	CSVEGKVYNEQFF
TRBD2	TRBV10-1	few	TRBJ2-7	TGCGCCAGCAGTGAGTCAGGTAGCGGGCTCTACGAGCAGTACTTC	CASSESGSGLYEQYF
TRBD1	TRBV2	-	TRBJ1-4	TGTGCCAGCAGGGACAGGGGGACTAATGAAAAACTGTTTTTT	CASRDRGTNEKLFF
-	TRBV25-1	many	TRBJ1-2	TGTGCCAGCACGGATAACCCAAATGGCTACACCTTC	CASTDNPNGYTF